The clone carrying this T cell receptor (beta chain) was found once. The data originate from a study of T cell changes during pregnancy in multiple sclerosis. TCRdb's copy holds only in-frame clones and misses some; the assay was immunoSEQ multiplex PCR. The data show some 100,000 clones, about 90% seen once. Trimming shortened V by 0 bases and J by 8 bases, and 10 bases separated the two germline ends. The CDR3 consists of 14 residues. Germline V CDR1 and CDR2: ENHRY, SYGVKD. This receptor was obtained from a female donor with multiple sclerosis, enrolled in a pregnancy study. Sequenced material: peripheral blood, taken in the second trimester of pregnancy. The V call is TRBV10-3, the J call TRBJ2-2; D call uncertain. The CDR3 DNA reads TGTGCCATCAGTGAGTCGAGGCCTGAAGGGGAGCTGTTTTTT. This translates into CAISESRPEGELFF.